A single sample is the source of the 28 T cell receptor beta chains below, sequenced in a study of blood T cell repertoires in COVID-19. Generated by immunoSEQ multiplex PCR, the TCRdb table keeps only in-frame clones and is missing some. The sample shows roughly 100,000 clones, 70% to 90% of them seen only once. The source material was peripheral blood. The receptors stem from a man between 50 and 59 years old with active COVID-19.

Of note for this clone: One junction end does not reproduce the germline sequence, and a read error may be involved. The gene calls are TRBV7-7 and TRBJ2-7, with D possibly TRBD1 on 5 matching bases. The CDR3 has 15 amino acids. Germline loops: CDR1 SSHAT, CDR2 FNYEAQ (reference sequence). The CDR3 nucleotides are TGTGCTAGCAGCTTAGGGGCAGGGCCCTCCTACGAGCAGTACTTC. Translating it yields CASSLGAGPSYEQYF.

The genes are TRBV7-9 and TRBJ2-7; D not resolved. Germline assignment: CDR1 SEHNR and CDR2 FQNEAQ (reference sequence). Trimming took 1 base from V and 3 from J, leaving 16 bases between them. CDR3 length equals 16 residues. CDR3 amino acids: CASSLVTQTQDYEQYF. DNA of the CDR3: TGTGCCAGCAGCTTAGTCACCCAGACCCAGGACTACGAGCAGTACTTC.

The chain has TRBV5-1 and TRBJ2-1; 7 nucleotides agree with TRBD2. CDR3 size: 16 residues. CDR1 and CDR2 (germline): SGHRS, YFSETQ. Losses at the gene ends were 4 bases for V and 9 bases for J; bases not matched to a gene: 16. In DNA, the CDR3 is TGCGCCAGCAGCCTAATATCTAGCGGTTTGATTCGTGAGCAGTTCTTC. It is translated as CASSLISSGLIREQFF. Full variable domain (outside the CDR3, taken from reference TRBV5-1 and TRBJ2-1): KAGVTQTPRYLIKTRGQQVTLSCSPISGHRSVSWYQQTPGQGLQFLFEYFSETQRNKGNFPGRFSGRQFSNSRSEMNVSTLELGDSALYLCASSLISSGLIREQFFGPGTRLTVL.

This rearrangement joins TRBV7-9 to TRBJ1-1, with unresolved D. The CDR3 loop spans 15 amino acids. Per germline, CDR1 SEHNR and CDR2 FQNEAQ (reference sequence). Trimming shortened V by 2 bases and J by 0 bases, and 10 bases separated the two germline ends. CDR3 nucleotides: TGTGCCAGCAGCTTAACTGGACTGGTGAACACTGAAGCTTTCTTT. This gives the protein CASSLTGLVNTEAFF.

This rearrangement joins TRBV7-2 to TRBJ2-7, with 11 bases identical to TRBD2. V gave up 7 bases and J gave up 1 base; unmatched junction bases: 3. From germline, CDR1 is SGHTA and CDR2 FQGNSA. This CDR3 region has 14 residues. CDR3 DNA: TGTGCCAGCACTGGGACTAGCGGTTCCTACGAGCAGTACTTC. Its protein is CASTGTSGSYEQYF. The full variable domain, in which reference TRBV7-2 and TRBJ2-7 provide the parts outside the CDR3, is GAGVSQSPSNKVTEKGKDVELRCDPISGHTALYWYRQSLGQGLEFLIYFQGNSAPDKSGLPSDRFSAERTGGSVSTLTIQRTQQEDSAVYLCASTGTSGSYEQYFGPGTRLTVT.

J is TRBJ2-5 and V is TRBV7-2; D is perhaps TRBD2 (6 bases). Trimming stripped 4 bases from V and 5 bases from J, with 14 bases between. The CDR3 covers 14 residues. Germline CDR1 SGHTA, CDR2 FQGNSA. The CDR3 region has the DNA TGTGCCAGCAGCTCGCCGGGGGAGGCGGAGACCCAGTACTTC. It encodes CASSSPGEAETQYF.

The genes are TRBV5-6 and TRBJ2-3; D is possibly TRBD1 (6 bases). This CDR3 region has 17 residues. V was pared by 6 bases and J by 2 bases, with 22 bases between. Germline CDR1 SGHDT, CDR2 YYEEEE. CDR3 bases: TGTGCCAGCACCCCTCGCCGGACAGCCAAAGTCACAGATACGCAGTATTTT. It codes for CASTPRRTAKVTDTQYF.

The V and J genes are TRBV12-2 and TRBJ1-1. TRBV12-2 is annotated as a pseudogene. This CDR3 comprises 14 residues. The CDR3 bases are TGTGCAAGTCGCTCCGGTGGAGCGGCCACTGAAGCTTTCTTT. Encoded protein: CASRSGGAATEAFF.

The gene calls are TRBV28 and TRBJ1-2, with no clear D. This CDR3 is 12 amino acids long. V was shortened by 1 base and J by 5 bases, with 5 bases between the two germline ends. Germline CDR1 reads MDHEN; CDR2 reads SYDVKM. CDR3 residues: CASSLSVYGYTF. The CDR3 coding sequence is TGTGCCAGCAGTTTATCAGTATATGGCTACACCTTC.

The V gene is TRBV5-1, the J gene TRBJ2-2; 13 bases line up with TRBD2. Germline trimming cut 3 bases from V and 2 bases from J; bases unmatched to any gene: 4. CDR1 is SGHRS and CDR2 is YFSETQ in the germline V gene. There are 17 residues in the CDR3. The CDR3 loop is CASSSGLAGINTGELFF. Here the CDR3 DNA reads TGCGCCAGCAGCTCGGGACTAGCGGGGATAAACACCGGGGAGCTGTTTTTT.

The rearrangement uses TRBV5-1 and TRBJ2-2; 10 bases are shared with TRBD2. The CDR3 contains 15 residues. The V gene end was trimmed by 4 bases and the J gene end by 6 bases; junction bases not matched to a gene: 6. Looked up from germline, CDR1 is SGHRS and CDR2 is YFSETQ. The CDR3 DNA reads as TGCGCCAGCAGCCCTACTAGCGGGGTTGCCGGGGAGCTGTTTTTT. It specifies CASSPTSGVAGELFF.

The chain couples TRBV7-2 to TRBJ2-1, with 7 bases aligning to TRBD1. The CDR3 sequence is 18 residues long. Germline CDR1 reads SGHTA; CDR2 reads FQGNSA. The V segment lost 0 bases and the J segment 4 bases; nucleotides outside the gene matches: 12. CDR3: CASSLAQPTGRIYNEQFF. CDR3 sequence (DNA): TGTGCCAGCAGCTTAGCCCAACCGACAGGGAGAATTTACAATGAGCAGTTCTTC.

The V call is TRBV12-3 or TRBV12-4, the J call TRBJ1-4, with D possibly being TRBD1 (6 bases). The V and J ends lost 5 bases and 8 bases respectively, with 12 bases between them. This CDR3 has 13 residues. The CDR3 region has the DNA TGTGCCAGCAGTCTCCGCAGGGGCGAAAAACTGTTTTTT. Amino acid sequence: CASSLRRGEKLFF.

CDR3 nucleotides: TGTGCCAGCAGCACACAGGGGGCGGGGGTAGATACGCAGTATTTT. Its protein is CASSTQGAGVDTQYF. V gene TRBV6-5 combines with J gene TRBJ2-3; TRBD1 aligns across 9 bases. V was clipped by 6 bases and J by 5 bases; unmatched bases: 9. CDR1 is MNHEY and CDR2 is SVGAGI in the germline V gene. The CDR3 has 15 residues.

The chain recombines TRBV25-1 with TRBJ2-7; unclear D gene. The germline gives CDR1 MGHDK, CDR2 SYGVNS. The V and J ends lost 4 bases and 4 bases respectively, with 20 bases between them. CDR3 length equals 16 residues. CDR3: CASSVRPFGGAYEQYF. The CDR3 DNA sequence: TGTGCCAGCAGTGTCCGGCCTTTCGGCGGCGCTTACGAGCAGTACTTC.

This clone was counted once. V gene TRBV6-5 combines with J gene TRBJ2-1, with D unclear. Germline CDR1 MNHEY, CDR2 SVGAGI. The CDR3 consists of 14 residues. The V end was cut by 6 bases, the J end by 7 bases, with 16 bases between. This CDR3 is CASSLTLILNEQFF. The DNA of the CDR3 is TGTGCCAGCAGCTTAACCCTGATACTTAATGAGCAGTTCTTC.

This clone was counted a single time. The chain couples TRBV11-3 to TRBJ2-4; a possible D gene is TRBD1 (5 bases). The CDR3 sequence is 14 residues long. The germline gives CDR1 SGHNT, CDR2 YENEEA. V was cut by 1 base and J by 8 bases, with 12 bases left in between. The CDR3 protein is CASSLGGTLDIQYF. The CDR3 bases are TGTGCCAGCAGCTTAGGGGGCACCTTGGACATTCAGTACTTC.

The chain has TRBV7-6 and TRBJ2-1; 14 bases are shared with TRBD2. The CDR3 covers 17 residues. The germline V gene encodes CDR1 SGHVS and CDR2 FNYEAQ. V lost 5 bases, J lost 8 bases, and 11 bases stayed unmatched. In DNA form, the CDR3 reads TGTGCCAGCAGCCTCTGGACTAGCGGGGGGATGGCTGATGAGCAGTTCTTC. This codes for CASSLWTSGGMADEQFF.

The J gene is TRBJ1-2, the V gene TRBV4-1; possibly TRBD1 for D (6 bases). V lost 2 bases to trimming and J lost 4 bases, with 11 bases between them. The CDR3 has 14 residues. CDR1 is MGHRA and CDR2 is YSYEKL in the germline V gene. The CDR3 DNA reads as TGCGCCAGCAGCCAATCAGGGGTTAGCTATGGCTACACCTTC. It specifies CASSQSGVSYGYTF.

This clone was detected only once. The chain links TRBV2 to TRBJ2-3, with 11 bases identical to TRBD2. There are 16 residues in the CDR3. CDR1 is SNHLY, CDR2 FYNNEI, per germline. Unmatched junction bases numbered 7, after V lost 7 bases and J lost 1 base. The CDR3 nucleotides are TGTGCCAGCATTCCTACTAGCGGGGGAGGCACAGATACGCAGTATTTT. This sequence encodes CASIPTSGGGTDTQYF.

As DNA, the CDR3 is TGTGCCAGCAGTTACTCGAGTTGGATGACAGGGGCCAATTCACCCCTCCACTTT. This codes for CASSYSSWMTGANSPLHF. This chain links TRBV6-2 or TRBV6-3 with TRBJ1-6; TRBD1 agrees at 8 bases. Germline assignment: CDR1 MNHEY and CDR2 SVGEGT. The CDR3 runs to 18 residues. After removal of 0 bases from V and 7 bases from J, the junction contained 11 bases not matched to a gene.

The chain employs TRBV4-1 and TRBJ2-1; 8 bases agree with TRBD2. Trimming at V came to 11 bases and at J to 5 bases, leaving 8 bases not matched to a gene. Germline assignment: CDR1 MGHRA and CDR2 YSYEKL. CDR3 length: 13 residues. The CDR3: CAASFGGDNEQFF. The DNA of the CDR3 is TGCGCCGCTAGTTTCGGGGGGGACAATGAGCAGTTCTTC.

The DNA for the CDR3 is TGTGCCAGCAGTTTCCGGGACAGGGCGGAGACCCAGTACTTC. This gives the protein CASSFRDRAETQYF. The genes are TRBV11-1 and TRBJ2-5, with 9 bases that match TRBD1. Germline V gene data show CDR1 as SGHAT and CDR2 as FQDESV (reference sequence). Germline trimming cut 6 bases from V and 5 bases from J; bases unmatched to any gene: 7. The CDR3 has 14 residues.

In regard to this clone: At one of its ends the junction is not consistent with the germline gene, which may arise from a read error. Other DNA sequences in this sample translate to the same CDR3. The V and J genes are TRBV3-1 (or the pseudogene TRBV3-2) and TRBJ2-7; no reliable D call. The CDR3 is made up of 13 amino acids. Germline V gives CDR1 LGHDT, CDR2 YNNKEL (reference sequence). This CDR3 reads CASSLHNNYEQYF. The DNA for the CDR3 is TGCGCCAGCAGTCTCCACAATAACTACGAGCAGTACTTT.

The CDR3 DNA reads as TGTGCCAGCAGCTCGGGACAGGGCCTTTCCAGGGGCGGGGAGCTGTTTTTT. Its protein product is CASSSGQGLSRGGELFF. The chain combines TRBV5-6 with TRBJ2-2, with TRBD1 matching 9 bases. V lost 3 bases and J lost 7; bases outside the gene matches: 13. Germline CDR1 reads SGHDT; CDR2 reads YYEEEE. This CDR3 spans 17 amino acids.

The CDR3 bases are TGTGCCAGCAGCTCGGGGACCGGGAGAGGAGAGCAGTACTTC. Its protein product is CASSSGTGRGEQYF. The gene calls are TRBV5-4 and TRBJ2-7, with D maybe TRBD2 (6 bases). The CDR3 length is 14 residues. Looked up from germline, CDR1 is SGHNT and CDR2 is YYREEE (reference sequence). The V and J ends lost 3 bases and 7 bases respectively, with 17 bases between them.

The genes are TRBV7-2 and TRBJ2-2; the D gene is possibly TRBD2 (6 bases). This CDR3 spans 15 amino acids. The V gene lost 5 bases and the J gene lost 7 bases, with 17 bases spanning the gap. Germline-derived CDR1 and CDR2 are SGHTA and FQGNSA. CDR3 sequence: CASSQTTRHDGELFF. The CDR3 bases are TGTGCCAGCAGCCAAACGACTAGACATGACGGGGAGCTGTTTTTT.

The chain recombines TRBV9 with TRBJ2-1; D not certain. V lost 0 bases and J 2 bases, leaving 9 bases between the germline ends. Germline V gene data show CDR1 as SGDLS and CDR2 as YYNGEE. The CDR3 consists of 15 residues. CDR3 sequence: CASSVATRTYNEQFF. CDR3 in DNA: TGTGCCAGCAGCGTAGCCACTCGTACCTACAATGAGCAGTTCTTC.